This T cell receptor (beta chain) was sequenced for a study of early T cells in non-severe SARS-CoV-2 infection. Across the study: Chains stayed unpaired after sequencing of bulk RNA from unsorted whole blood.

The length of the CDR3 is 12 residues. The V end was cut by 4 bases, the J end by 7 bases, with 9 bases between. Germline CDR1 SGHDN, CDR2 FVKESK. This clonotype has ten or more counts. Its antigen is still unknown. Individual cDNA molecules were tagged with unique molecular identifiers, the study reported. MiXCR, run by TCRdb on the 5' RACE reads, gives a single entry per CDR3 protein. The sample holds tens of thousands of distinct CDR3 sequences, 4% to 5% seen once. The study, taken as a whole, reports: Matching against VDJdb likely underestimated virus-specific expansions, favoring anti-spike CD8.

The receptor was derived from an adult who was a healthcare worker with PCR-confirmed SARS-CoV-2 infection or an uninfected control (not recorded which). The sequenced sample consisted of whole blood. The genes are TRBV14 and TRBJ2-3; no firm D call. The CDR3 sequence: CASSPNSYTQYF. CDR3 in DNA: TGTGCCAGCAGCCCGAACTCCTATACGCAGTATTTT.